A selection of T cell receptor beta chains follows, all from one sample in a study of cytomegalovirus exposure and HLA in healthy donors. Produced via immunoSEQ multiplex PCR; TCRdb's table is partial and in-frame only. Altogether fewer than 120,000 clones are present, less than 85% being singletons, with the ten largest covering 13%. Sequenced sample: PBMCs. The source is a young man in good health and CMV-seropositive. Both conserved end residues are trimmed from each CDR3.

V	J	CDR3
TRBV7-9	NA	ASVRGPGQGHEQY
TRBV4-2	TRBJ1-2	ASSQGGTGVLRGYGYT
TRBV7-2	TRBJ2-1	ASSLDPSFNEQF
TRBV7-2	TRBJ1-2	ASSLASRGDRGHGYT
TRBV18	TRBJ1-1	ASSLTSGLSDTEAF
TRBV28	TRBJ2-3	ASSPPGLGASTDTQY
TRBV14	TRBJ1-1	ASSQGKGAGTEAF
TRBV30	TRBJ1-2	AWSRTGTVRGHT
TRBV19	TRBJ1-5	ASTSDGGQPQH
TRBV7-3	TRBJ2-6	ASSTPAGANVLT
TRBV4-3	TRBJ1-3	ASSQGGTVLSGNTIY
TRBV14	TRBJ1-1	ASSQLSGGTEAF
TRBV18	TRBJ2-1	ASSPAGVANNEQF
TRBV6-5	TRBJ2-7	ASGRPGQGYEQY
TRBV29-1	TRBJ2-2	SVEDQNTGELF
TRBV9	TRBJ2-7	ASSPRRGEQY
TRBV6-1	TRBJ2-1	ASRAGGPEQF
TRBV6-5	TRBJ2-7	ASSSGQGPAYEQY
TRBV27	TRBJ2-5	ASRPGQPETQY
TRBV4-3	TRBJ2-2	ASSQDTRTGGGTGELF
TRBV30	TRBJ1-6	VVGGRGMNNSPLH
TRBV4-2	TRBJ1-3	ASSQDPRRNTIY
TRBV30	TRBJ1-2	AWVPGQGPYGYT
TRBV11-3	TRBJ2-1	ASSLGQGNSYNEQF
TRBV6-6	TRBJ2-7	ASSYSGQGTYEQY
TRBV6-5	TRBJ2-4	ASSAPRRDIQY
TRBV19	TRBJ2-7	ASSPGLGLEQY
TRBV10-3	TRBJ2-3	AISESSSGTQY
TRBV5-1	TRBJ2-1	ASSPRAGGYNEQF
TRBV28	TRBJ2-1	ASLPGGRNEQF
TRBV9	TRBJ2-2	ASSVGSTGTTGELF
TRBV9	TRBJ1-3	ASSAPTVASGNTIY
TRBV6-5	TRBJ2-1	ASSNSGGYNEQF
TRBV28	TRBJ2-7	ASSLSARNPYEQY
TRBV5-6	TRBJ2-7	ASSLLGQGADEQY
TRBV9	TRBJ2-2	ASSGMGGPTGELF
TRBV9	TRBJ2-7	ASSEQGVGEQY
TRBV19	TRBJ2-5	ASSIEALATETQY
TRBV5-6	TRBJ1-3	ASSLTRGSGNTIY
TRBV11-2	TRBJ2-3	ASSPLERGATDTQY
TRBV7-9	TRBJ1-1	ASMGGAAEAF
TRBV4-1	TRBJ2-5	ASSQDPGAKETQY
TRBV18	TRBJ2-1	ASSPQADRNNEQF
TRBV19	TRBJ2-7	ASSIQRGGSYEQY
TRBV7-2	TRBJ2-5	ASSLWGVAGGAETQY
TRBV28	TRBJ2-7	ASSLVRGEQY
TRBV10-3	TRBJ2-1	AIRGGLAGDNEQF
TRBV19	TRBJ2-7	ASSILAGTYEQY
TRBV5-1	TRBJ2-2	ASSPDSGDVGELF
TRBV19	TRBJ1-2	ASSIVRSRYGYT
TRBV5-4	TRBJ1-6	ASSSLLGRPGNSPLH